A single sample gave rise to the 30 T cell receptor beta chains below, sequenced in a study of T cell repertoires in cytomegalovirus infection. These receptors lack a known antigen. From the reads, TCRdb called clonotypes with MiXCR, one entry per CDR3 protein. Among approximately 340,000 distinct CDR3 sequences listed, approximately 32% were seen once. Sequencing was performed on cultured PBMCs, taken from culture after CMV antigen stimulation. The receptors stem from a human donor in good health (CMV status not recorded). Some clones in this sample may be carry-over from other donors' samples.

This clonotype was detected once. V and J are TRBV27 and TRBJ1-5; D is ambiguous. CDR1 and CDR2 from the germline V gene are MNHEY and SMNVEV (reference sequence). Trimming took off 5 bases at V and 10 bases at J, with 12 bases between the two ends. This CDR3 has 12 residues. CDR3 in amino acids: CASSMLSGPQHF. CDR3 nucleotides: TGTGCCAGCAGTATGCTTTCAGGTCCCCAGCATTTT.

This clonotype appeared a few times. V is TRBV7-6 and J is TRBJ1-5, with no clear D. CDR3 length: 12 residues. Germline loops: CDR1 SGHVS, CDR2 FNYEAQ. V lost 3 bases to trimming and J lost 9 bases, with 9 bases between them. The CDR3 spells CASSFSIGPQHF. In nucleotides, the CDR3 is TGTGCCAGCAGCTTCTCCATTGGGCCCCAGCATTTT.

For the CDR3, the DNA is TGTGCCAGCGCCCTCGAGCGGACTAGCGGCAGCACAGATACGCAGTATTTT. It is translated as CASALERTSGSTDTQYF. The J gene is TRBJ2-3, the V gene TRBV2; 10 nucleotides align to TRBD2. V shed 8 bases and J 0 bases; nucleotides not matched to a gene: 11. Germline loops: CDR1 SNHLY, CDR2 FYNNEI. The CDR3 loop spans 17 amino acids. The full variable domain, completed using reference TRBV2 and TRBJ2-3, is EPEVTQTPSHQVTQMGQEVILRCVPISNHLYFYWYRQILGQKVEFLVSFYNNEISEKSEIFDDQFSVERPDGSNFTLKIRSTKLEDSAMYFCASALERTSGSTDTQYFGPGTRLTVL.

This clonotype was detected many times. This chain connects TRBV7-2 to TRBJ2-5, with 7 bases matching TRBD2. J gave up 1 base and V 6 bases, and 8 bases lay outside the gene matches. The CDR3 covers 15 residues. CDR1 SGHTA and CDR2 FQGNSA come from the germline V gene. The CDR3 sequence is CASRITGLSQETQYF. The CDR3 DNA reads TGTGCCAGCAGAATAACGGGACTAAGCCAAGAGACCCAGTACTTC. Based on the CDR3 plus reference TRBV7-2 and TRBJ2-5, the full variable domain is GAGVSQSPSNKVTEKGKDVELRCDPISGHTALYWYRQSLGQGLEFLIYFQGNSAPDKSGLPSDRFSAERTGGSVSTLTIQRTQQEDSAVYLCASRITGLSQETQYFGPGTRLLVL.

The chain links TRBV7-2 to TRBJ1-1; no definite D call. CDR1 and CDR2 (germline): SGHTA, FQGNSA. The V gene lost 8 bases and the J gene lost 1 base, with 5 bases spanning the gap. This CDR3 region has 11 residues. The CDR3 coding sequence is TGTGCCAGCGACGGGAACACTGAAGCTTTCTTT. It codes for CASDGNTEAFF.

This clonotype was recorded many times. The chain is built from TRBV7-6 and TRBJ2-2; D unresolved. Per the germline V gene, CDR1 is SGHVS and CDR2 is FNYEAQ. Trimming took off 7 bases at V and 7 bases at J, with 22 bases between the two ends. This CDR3 contains 16 residues. CDR3 in amino acids: CASTKVGMGWIGELFF. DNA for the CDR3: TGTGCCAGCACCAAGGTGGGGATGGGCTGGATCGGGGAGCTGTTTTTT.

The chain uses TRBV27 and TRBJ2-1, with TRBD2 identical over 7 bases. Germline assignment: CDR1 MNHEY and CDR2 SMNVEV (reference sequence). This CDR3 is 17 amino acids long. Trimming at V came to 5 bases and at J to 5 bases, leaving 15 bases not matched to a gene. The CDR3 bases are TGTGCCAGCAGTCCGGCCTCTTTAGCGGGCCTCCACAATGAGCAGTTCTTC. Its translation: CASSPASLAGLHNEQFF.

This chain joins TRBV4-3 and TRBJ1-1, with D maybe TRBD1 (6 bases). Trimming took off 3 bases at V and 4 bases at J, with 12 bases between the two ends. Germline V gene sequence: CDR1 LGHNA, CDR2 YSLEER. CDR3 size: 14 residues. The CDR3 region is CASSQPQGRTEAFF. In DNA form, the CDR3 reads TGCGCCAGCAGCCAGCCACAGGGACGCACTGAAGCTTTCTTT.

This clonotype was recorded many times. The rearrangement uses TRBV11-2 and TRBJ2-5; D might be TRBD1 (5 bases). V was pared by 0 bases and J by 5 bases, with 13 bases between. This CDR3 has 15 amino acids. Germline V CDR1 and CDR2: SGHAT, FQNNGV. The DNA of the CDR3 is TGTGCCAGCAGCTTAGATCCAGGGTCCCGGGAGACCCAGTACTTC. Encoded protein: CASSLDPGSRETQYF.

This clonotype was seen a few times. The chain's CDR3 is CASRPTSGSTGELFF. CDR3 sequence (DNA): TGTGCCAGCAGACCCACTAGCGGGAGCACCGGGGAGCTGTTTTTT. V usage is TRBV7-2 and J usage is TRBJ2-2; TRBD2 matches at 11 bases. V trimming: 6 bases; J trimming: 4 bases; junction bases outside the gene matches: 4. The CDR3 spans 15 residues. CDR1 SGHTA and CDR2 FQGNSA come from the germline V gene.

This clonotype was detected once. The chain uses TRBV7-9 and TRBJ2-5; TRBD2 matches 12 bases. J gave up 1 base and V 2 bases, and 5 bases lay outside the gene matches. This CDR3 comprises 17 residues. Germline lookup yields CDR1 SEHNR and CDR2 FQNEAQ (reference sequence). This CDR3 is CASSLPGLAGIQETQYF. DNA for the CDR3: TGTGCCAGCAGCTTACCCGGACTAGCGGGAATCCAAGAGACCCAGTACTTC.

This clonotype was detected many times. The chain carries TRBV5-1 and TRBJ1-1, with unresolved D. Trimming shortened V by 0 bases and J by 0 bases, and 6 bases separated the two germline ends. In germline, CDR1 is SGHRS, CDR2 YFSETQ. The CDR3 loop spans 14 amino acids. Here the CDR3 reads CASSLELLNTEAFF. Written as DNA, the CDR3 is TGCGCCAGCAGCTTGGAGCTTCTGAACACTGAAGCTTTCTTT.

This clonotype was seen a handful of times. The chain is built from TRBV7-3 and TRBJ2-1; D is unresolved. The CDR3 runs to 16 residues. CDR1 and CDR2 from the germline V gene are SGHTA and FQGTGA. Deletions cut 2 bases from V and 1 base from J, with 12 bases between. The CDR3 reads CASSLVISLSYNEQFF. CDR3 DNA sequence: TGTGCCAGCAGCTTAGTTATATCGCTATCCTACAATGAGCAGTTCTTC. Combining the CDR3 with reference TRBV7-3 and TRBJ2-1 gives the whole variable domain GAGVSQTPSNKVTEKGKYVELRCDPISGHTALYWYRQSLGQGPEFLIYFQGTGAADDSGLPNDRFFAVRPEGSVSTLKIQRTERGDSAVYLCASSLVISLSYNEQFFGPGTRLTVL.

The CDR3 loop is CASSPPTSGVIVETQYF. The CDR3 region has the DNA TGCGCCAGCAGCCCTCCGACTAGCGGGGTTATCGTGGAGACCCAGTACTTC. The chain recombines TRBV5-1 with TRBJ2-5; TRBD2 aligns across 11 bases. V lost 4 bases, J lost 5 bases, and 13 bases stayed unmatched. Looked up from germline, CDR1 is SGHRS and CDR2 is YFSETQ. The CDR3 has 17 amino acids.

Many counts were recorded for this clonotype. The CDR3 DNA reads TGTGCCAGCAGCTCCGACAGGGCGAGCTCCTACGAGCAGTACTTC. Residues: CASSSDRASSYEQYF. The genes are TRBV7-2 and TRBJ2-7, with 7 bases identical to TRBD1. The V segment lost 4 bases and the J segment 0 bases; nucleotides outside the gene matches: 6. The germline gives CDR1 SGHTA, CDR2 FQGNSA. The CDR3 contains 15 residues.

The gene calls are TRBV2 and TRBJ2-7, with 12 nucleotides matching TRBD2. The V and J ends lost 9 bases and 2 bases, in that order; junction bases with no gene match: 5. The CDR3 contains 14 residues. Per the germline V gene, CDR1 is SNHLY and CDR2 is FYNNEI. CDR3 bases: TGTGCCAGTCAACTAGCGGGGGGCCCCTACGAGCAGTACTTC. Translated: CASQLAGGPYEQYF.

This clonotype was counted at least ten times. The chain carries TRBV7-2 and TRBJ2-3, with D perhaps being TRBD1 or TRBD2 (5 bases each). The V end lost 3 bases, the J end lost 10 bases, and 17 bases lay between the germline ends. The germline gives CDR1 SGHTA, CDR2 FQGNSA. The CDR3 contains 14 residues. In DNA, the CDR3 is TGTGCCAGCAGCTTGGGACCACTTATTGCGGCGCAGTATTTT. It codes for CASSLGPLIAAQYF.

The chain employs TRBV28 and TRBJ2-7, with a weak D call TRBD1 (6 bases). The CDR3 extends over 20 amino acids. The germline CDR1 and CDR2 sequences are MDHEN and SYDVKM. The germline V and J ends were trimmed by 1 base and 0 bases, with 25 bases remaining between them. CDR3 DNA sequence: TGTGCCAGCAGTTTATCCATGTCGAGGGGTCCTCAGGGGCACTCCTACGAGCAGTACTTC. This translates into CASSLSMSRGPQGHSYEQYF.

This clonotype was picked up a small number of times. J is TRBJ2-3 and V is TRBV5-1; D may correspond to TRBD1 or TRBD2 (6 bases each). The V and J ends lost 0 bases and 5 bases respectively, with 13 bases between them. Looked up from germline, CDR1 is SGHRS and CDR2 is YFSETQ. This CDR3 is built from 15 residues. The CDR3 sequence is CASSLEGGPGDTQYF. The CDR3 DNA is TGCGCCAGCAGCTTGGAGGGGGGCCCGGGAGATACGCAGTATTTT. The complete variable domain, with remaining parts taken from reference TRBV5-1 and TRBJ2-3, reads KAGVTQTPRYLIKTRGQQVTLSCSPISGHRSVSWYQQTPGQGLQFLFEYFSETQRNKGNFPGRFSGRQFSNSRSEMNVSTLELGDSALYLCASSLEGGPGDTQYFGPGTRLTVL.

The rearrangement uses TRBV27 and TRBJ1-2; 7 nucleotides line up with TRBD1. The CDR3 has 14 amino acids. CDR1 and CDR2 (germline): MNHEY, SMNVEV (reference sequence). Trimming cost V 3 bases and J 4 bases; bases outside gene matches: 5. CDR3 DNA: TGTGCCAGCAGTTTGGGGGGACAGTTCTATGGCTACACCTTC. Amino acid sequence: CASSLGGQFYGYTF.

This clonotype occurred a few times. The gene calls are TRBV7-8 and TRBJ2-7, with unresolved D. Germline V CDR1 and CDR2: SGHVS, FQNEAQ. V was clipped by 5 bases and J by 3 bases, with 11 bases between them. CDR3 size: 13 residues. The CDR3 nucleotides read TGTGCCAGCAGCGAACCAAGCCGCTACGAGCAGTACTTC. Translation: CASSEPSRYEQYF.

The genes are TRBV6-5 and TRBJ2-2; 10 nucleotides agree with TRBD2. V was pared by 5 bases and J by 0 bases, with 18 bases of the junction left unmatched. Germline values: CDR1 MNHEY, CDR2 SVGAGI. CDR3 size: 21 residues. In nucleotides, the CDR3 is TGTGCCAGCAGTCCATCTGTGGGGCTGCTAGCGGGAGTGTCGAACACCGGGGAGCTGTTTTTT. It is translated as CASSPSVGLLAGVSNTGELFF.

This clonotype was detected many times. J is TRBJ1-2 and V is TRBV7-2, with TRBD1 matching 7 bases. The ends lost 4 bases at V and 8 bases at J; junction bases unmatched: 13. CDR3 length equals 15 residues. The germline CDR1 and CDR2 sequences are SGHTA and FQGNSA. The CDR3 region is CASSSADRPPGGYTF. CDR3 DNA: TGTGCCAGCAGCTCAGCGGACAGGCCTCCGGGAGGCTACACCTTC.

This clonotype was seen more than once but under ten times. Germline and junction disagree at one end, which may indicate a read error. The rearrangement links TRBV2 to TRBJ1-3; perhaps TRBD1 as D (6 bases). Germline V gene data show CDR1 as SNHLY and CDR2 as FYNNEI. The CDR3 covers 11 residues. The CDR3 is CASRGAGSGSF. The CDR3 bases are TGTGCCAGCAGGGGGGCCGGGAGCGGGAGTTTT. The variable domain in full, completed from reference TRBV2 and TRBJ1-3, reads EPEVTQTPSHQVTQMGQEVILRCVPISNHLYFYWYRQILGQKVEFLVSFYNNEISEKSEIFDDQFSVERPDGSNFTLKIRSTKLEDSAMYFCASRGAGSGSFGEGSWLTVV.

The chain joins TRBV12-3 or TRBV12-4 to TRBJ1-1; no definite D call. V shed 2 bases and J shed 6 bases, with 13 bases lying between them. This CDR3 contains 14 residues. CDR3 residues: CASSLQELASEAFF. The CDR3 bases are TGTGCCAGCAGTTTACAGGAGCTCGCATCTGAAGCTTTCTTT.

The rearrangement joins TRBV2 to TRBJ1-2; a possible D gene is TRBD1 (5 bases). In germline, CDR1 is SNHLY, CDR2 FYNNEI. There are 16 residues in the CDR3. The germline V and J ends were trimmed by 6 bases and 6 bases, with 23 bases remaining between them. This CDR3 is CASSATRGQGVHGYTF. CDR3 nucleotide sequence: TGTGCCAGCAGCGCAACCCGAGGGCAGGGCGTCCATGGCTACACCTTC.

The chain employs TRBV5-1 and TRBJ1-4, with D perhaps matching TRBD1 (5 bases). Trimming cost V 1 base and J 0 bases, with 10 bases left between them. The CDR3 is 16 residues long. Germline CDR1 SGHRS, CDR2 YFSETQ. DNA for the CDR3: TGCGCCAGCAGCTTGTGGGGGACGGCAACTAATGAAAAACTGTTTTTT. Protein product: CASSLWGTATNEKLFF. The full variable domain, rest sourced from reference TRBV5-1 and TRBJ1-4, is KAGVTQTPRYLIKTRGQQVTLSCSPISGHRSVSWYQQTPGQGLQFLFEYFSETQRNKGNFPGRFSGRQFSNSRSEMNVSTLELGDSALYLCASSLWGTATNEKLFFGSGTQLSVL.

This chain joins TRBV18 and TRBJ1-5; D not resolved. The germline V and J ends were trimmed by 3 bases and 4 bases, with 13 bases remaining between them. The CDR3 contains 15 residues. In germline, CDR1 is KGHSH, CDR2 LQKENI. CDR3 in amino acids: CASSPVGFGNQPQHF. CDR3 nucleotide sequence: TGTGCCAGCTCACCGGTTGGTTTCGGGAATCAGCCCCAGCATTTT.

V and J are TRBV7-8 and TRBJ1-1; 7 bases align to TRBD1. This CDR3 has 19 amino acids. Germline values: CDR1 SGHVS, CDR2 FQNEAQ. Trimming took 0 bases from V and 0 from J; bases not matched to a gene: 13. CDR3 in DNA: TGTGCCAGCAGCTTAGCCGTAGTTGGGCAGGGGGGATTGAACACTGAAGCTTTCTTT. This translates into CASSLAVVGQGGLNTEAFF.

The chain is built from TRBV4-2 and TRBJ1-2; D is undetermined. The CDR3 covers 15 residues. The V end lost 4 bases, the J end lost 4 bases, and 16 bases lay between the germline ends. CDR1 is LGHNA and CDR2 is YNFKEQ in the germline V gene. The CDR3 DNA is TGTGCCAGCAGCCCCCAAGGGTTCAGTCTCTATGGCTACACCTTC. Translated: CASSPQGFSLYGYTF.